The clone carrying this T cell receptor beta chain was detected only a few times. Its antigen is currently unknown. The CDR3 length is 15 residues. Germline values: CDR1 SNHLY, CDR2 FYNNEI. Unmatched junction bases numbered 5, after V lost 4 bases and J lost 2 bases. Surgery cases with the highest brain T cell transcript signatures were chosen for sequencing. This record comes from a study of brain T cells in children with intractable seizures. General study results and limits: HCMV serostatus was not known, and viral specificity came from CDR3 similarity only. Pre- and post-surgery blood differed in depth, so pre-surgery absences may be undersampling.

The method was immunoSEQ multiplex PCR; TCRdb's version includes in-frame clones alone and lacks a portion of them. The top ten clones hold 1.5% of a sample with about 76,000 clones, approximately 94% of them seen once. The clonotype was recovered from a boy in the first two years of life with tuberous sclerosis and intractable seizures. The chain combines TRBV2 with TRBJ1-5, with 7 bases fitting TRBD1. The source was peripheral blood, collected at surgery. CDR3 sequence reads: CASSGRGGGNQPQHF. The CDR3 nucleotides read TGTGCCAGCAGTGGTAGAGGGGGCGGCAATCAGCCCCAGCATTTT.